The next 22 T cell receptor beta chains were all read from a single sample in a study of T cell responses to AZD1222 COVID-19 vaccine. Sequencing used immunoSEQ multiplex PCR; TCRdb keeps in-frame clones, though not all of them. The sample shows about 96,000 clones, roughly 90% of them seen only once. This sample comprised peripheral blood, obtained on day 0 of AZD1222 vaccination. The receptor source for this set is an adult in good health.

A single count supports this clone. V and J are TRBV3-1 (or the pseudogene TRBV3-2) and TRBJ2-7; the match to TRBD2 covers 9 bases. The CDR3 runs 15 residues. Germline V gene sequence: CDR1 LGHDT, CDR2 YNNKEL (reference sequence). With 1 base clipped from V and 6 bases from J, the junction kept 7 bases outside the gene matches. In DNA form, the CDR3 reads TGTGCCAGCAGCCAAGGGCTAGCGGGAACTCGCGAGCAGTACTTC. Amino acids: CASSQGLAGTREQYF.

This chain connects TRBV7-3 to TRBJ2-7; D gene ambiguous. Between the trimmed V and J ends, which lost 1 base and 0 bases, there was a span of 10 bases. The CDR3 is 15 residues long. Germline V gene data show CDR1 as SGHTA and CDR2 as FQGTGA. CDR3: CASSLSAVSSYEQYF. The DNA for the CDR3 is TGTGCCAGCAGCTTAAGTGCGGTCAGCTCCTACGAGCAGTACTTC.

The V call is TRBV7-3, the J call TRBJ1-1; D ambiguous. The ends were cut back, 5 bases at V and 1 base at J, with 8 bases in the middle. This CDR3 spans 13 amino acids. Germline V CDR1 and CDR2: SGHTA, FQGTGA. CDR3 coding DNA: TGTGCCAGCAGCCGTTTAGGGAACACTGAAGCTTTCTTT. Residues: CASSRLGNTEAFF.

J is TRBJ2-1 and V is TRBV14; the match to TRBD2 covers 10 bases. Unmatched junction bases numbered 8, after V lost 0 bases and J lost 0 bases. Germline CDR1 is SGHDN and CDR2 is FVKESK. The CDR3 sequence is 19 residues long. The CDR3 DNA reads TGTGCCAGCAGCCAAGATGACCTAGCGGGAGCCAGCTCCTACAATGAGCAGTTCTTC. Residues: CASSQDDLAGASSYNEQFF.

The CDR3 nucleotides read TGTGCCGGGCCCGTCCTAAAGGCCTCGGGCACCGGGGAGCTGTTTTTT. It codes for CAGPVLKASGTGELFF. The chain couples TRBV19 to TRBJ2-2; no clear D. Germline CDR1 is LNHDA and CDR2 is SQIVND (reference sequence). Trimming cost V 11 bases and J 4 bases, with 23 bases left between them. This CDR3 spans 16 amino acids.

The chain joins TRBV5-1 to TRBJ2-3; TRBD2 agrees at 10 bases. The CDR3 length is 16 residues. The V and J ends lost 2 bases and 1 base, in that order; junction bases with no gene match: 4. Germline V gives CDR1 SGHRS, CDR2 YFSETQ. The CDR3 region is CASSLPGTSGTDTQYF. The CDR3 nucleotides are TGCGCCAGCAGCTTACCCGGGACTAGCGGCACAGATACGCAGTATTTT. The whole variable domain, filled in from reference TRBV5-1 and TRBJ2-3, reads KAGVTQTPRYLIKTRGQQVTLSCSPISGHRSVSWYQQTPGQGLQFLFEYFSETQRNKGNFPGRFSGRQFSNSRSEMNVSTLELGDSALYLCASSLPGTSGTDTQYFGPGTRLTVL.

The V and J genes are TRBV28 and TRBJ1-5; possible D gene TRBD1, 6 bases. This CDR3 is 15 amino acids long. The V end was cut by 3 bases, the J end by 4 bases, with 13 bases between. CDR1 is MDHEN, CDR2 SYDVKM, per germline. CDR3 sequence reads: CASSFRGAWNQPQHF. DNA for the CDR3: TGTGCCAGCAGTTTCCGGGGGGCTTGGAATCAGCCCCAGCATTTT. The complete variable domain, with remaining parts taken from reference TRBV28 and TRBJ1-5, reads DVKVTQSSRYLVKRTGEKVFLECVQDMDHENMFWYRQDPGLGLRLIYFSYDVKMKEKGDIPEGYSVSREKKERFSLILESASTNQTSMYLCASSFRGAWNQPQHFGDGTRLSIL.

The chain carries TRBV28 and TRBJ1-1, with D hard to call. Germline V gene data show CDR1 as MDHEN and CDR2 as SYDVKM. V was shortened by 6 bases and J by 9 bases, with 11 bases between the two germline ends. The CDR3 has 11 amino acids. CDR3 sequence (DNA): TGTGCCAGCAGGGAACGAGAAAAAGCTTTCTTT. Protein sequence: CASREREKAFF.

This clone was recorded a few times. The CDR3 DNA reads TGTGCCAGCAGTCGACCCCGGACAGGTAGCTCCTACGAGCAGTACTTC. Protein product: CASSRPRTGSSYEQYF. The chain uses TRBV28 and TRBJ2-7; 7 positions match TRBD1. CDR1 MDHEN and CDR2 SYDVKM come from the germline V gene. J lost 0 bases, V lost 5 bases, and 10 bases had no gene match. The CDR3 loop spans 16 amino acids.

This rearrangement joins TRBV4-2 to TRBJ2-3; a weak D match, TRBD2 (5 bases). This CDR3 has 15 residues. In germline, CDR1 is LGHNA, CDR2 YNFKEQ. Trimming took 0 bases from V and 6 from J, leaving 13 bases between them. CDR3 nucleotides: TGTGCCAGCAGCCAAGAACACACCCGGGGTGATACGCAGTATTTT. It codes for CASSQEHTRGDTQYF.

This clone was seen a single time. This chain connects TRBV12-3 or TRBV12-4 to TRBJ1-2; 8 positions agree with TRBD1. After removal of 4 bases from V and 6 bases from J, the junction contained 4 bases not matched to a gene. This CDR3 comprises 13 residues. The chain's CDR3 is CASSWTGWDGYTF. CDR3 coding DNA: TGTGCCAGCAGTTGGACAGGGTGGGATGGCTACACCTTC.

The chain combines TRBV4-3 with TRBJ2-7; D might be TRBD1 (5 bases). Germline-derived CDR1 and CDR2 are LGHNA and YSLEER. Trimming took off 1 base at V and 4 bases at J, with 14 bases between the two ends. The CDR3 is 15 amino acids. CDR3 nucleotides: TGCGCCAGCAGCCAAGGGACATCGGATGGATACGAGCAGTACTTC. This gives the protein CASSQGTSDGYEQYF.

The CDR3 sequence is CAIRRGSTDTQYF. The DNA of the CDR3 is TGTGCCATCCGTCGGGGATCCACAGATACGCAGTATTTT. The genes are TRBV6-5 and TRBJ2-3; perhaps TRBD2 as D (5 bases). The CDR3 loop spans 13 amino acids. Germline V lookup: CDR1 MNHEY, CDR2 SVGAGI. The V end was cut by 10 bases, the J end by 2 bases, with 13 bases between.

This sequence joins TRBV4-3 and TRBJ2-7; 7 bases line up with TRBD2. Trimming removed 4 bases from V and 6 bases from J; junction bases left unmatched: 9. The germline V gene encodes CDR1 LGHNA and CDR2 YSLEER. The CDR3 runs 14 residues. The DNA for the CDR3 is TGCGCCAGCAGCCTGCGACTAGCTTTCTGCGAGCAGTACTTC. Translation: CASSLRLAFCEQYF.

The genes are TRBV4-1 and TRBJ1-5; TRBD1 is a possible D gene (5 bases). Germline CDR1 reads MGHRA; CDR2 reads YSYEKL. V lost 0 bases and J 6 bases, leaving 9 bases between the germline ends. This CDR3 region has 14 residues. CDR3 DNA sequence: TGCGCCAGCAGCCAAGATAGGGGTGGTCAGCCCCAGCATTTT. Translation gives CASSQDRGGQPQHF.

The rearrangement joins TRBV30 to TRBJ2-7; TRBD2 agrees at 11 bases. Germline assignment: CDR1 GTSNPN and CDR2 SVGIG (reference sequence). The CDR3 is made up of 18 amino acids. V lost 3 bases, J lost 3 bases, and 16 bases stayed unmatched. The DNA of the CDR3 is TGTGCCTGGAGCCCCTACTTGGGTCCTAGCGGGAGGCGCTACGAGCAGTACTTC. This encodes CAWSPYLGPSGRRYEQYF.

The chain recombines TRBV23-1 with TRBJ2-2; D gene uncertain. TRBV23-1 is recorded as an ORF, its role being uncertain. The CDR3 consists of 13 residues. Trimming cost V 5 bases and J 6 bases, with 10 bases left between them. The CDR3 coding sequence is TGCGCCAGCAGTTGGCAGGTCTCCGGGGAGCTGTTTTTT. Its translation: CASSWQVSGELFF.

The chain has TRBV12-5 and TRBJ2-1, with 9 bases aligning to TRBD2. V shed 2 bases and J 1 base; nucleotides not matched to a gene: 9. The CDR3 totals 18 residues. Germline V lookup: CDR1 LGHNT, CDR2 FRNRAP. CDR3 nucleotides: TGTGCTAGTGGTTTGTTCCCCGTCCTAGCGGGATCCTACAATGAGCAGTTCTTC. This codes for CASGLFPVLAGSYNEQFF.

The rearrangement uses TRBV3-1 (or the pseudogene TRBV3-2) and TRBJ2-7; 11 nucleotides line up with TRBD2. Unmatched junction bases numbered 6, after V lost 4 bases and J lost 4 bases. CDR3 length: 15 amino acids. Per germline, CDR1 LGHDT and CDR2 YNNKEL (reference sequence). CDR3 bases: TGTGCCAGCAGCCTCCCCGGGACTAGCGGTTACGAGCAGTACTTC. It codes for CASSLPGTSGYEQYF.

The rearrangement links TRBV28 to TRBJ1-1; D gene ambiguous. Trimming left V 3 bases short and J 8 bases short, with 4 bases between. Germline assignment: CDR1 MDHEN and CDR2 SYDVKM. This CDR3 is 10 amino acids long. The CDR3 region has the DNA TGTGCCAGCAGTTTGAGGGAAGCTTTCTTT. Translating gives CASSLREAFF.

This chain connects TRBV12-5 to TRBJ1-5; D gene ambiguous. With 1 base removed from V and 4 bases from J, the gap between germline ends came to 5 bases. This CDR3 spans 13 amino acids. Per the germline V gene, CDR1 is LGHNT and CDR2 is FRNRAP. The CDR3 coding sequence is TGTGCTAGTGGTTTGGCCCCGAATCAGCCCCAGCATTTT. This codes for CASGLAPNQPQHF.

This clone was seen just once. The CDR3 DNA reads as TGTGCCATCTCGGACACAGCTAACTATGGCTACACCTTC. Residues: CAISDTANYGYTF. The chain carries TRBV6-5 and TRBJ1-2; D might be TRBD1 (5 bases). Trimming took off 10 bases at V and 0 bases at J, with 12 bases between the two ends. The V gene's germline CDR1 is MNHEY and CDR2 SVGAGI. The CDR3 spans 13 residues.